This T cell receptor (beta chain) was recovered during a study of vaccination and CD4 T cells after COVID-19. Study summary: The makeup of the convalescents was six males and four females, two of them Hispanic.

Sequencing of DNA taken from cultured CD4+ T cells relied on the Oncomine TCR Beta short-read assay. TCRdb re-derived calls from the PCR reads in MiXCR, one entry per CDR3 protein. The data hold roughly 8,400 distinct CDR3 sequences, with roughly 60% observed a single time. Regarding this clonotype: The antigen is not known.

V gave up 4 bases and J gave up 4 bases, with 8 bases separating them. The CDR3 loop spans 12 amino acids. CDR1 is MNHNS, CDR2 SASEGT, per germline. Treatment meaning: roughly nine-day PBMC culture with coronavirus spike peptide pools or control peptides (ViraFEST assay). The input for sequencing was cultured CD4+ T cells from blood, taken after SARS-CoV-2 vaccination. This TCR derives from a human donor with COVID-19. J is TRBJ2-7 and V is TRBV6-1; a weak D match, TRBD2 (5 bases). In DNA, the CDR3 is TGTGCCAGCAGTGCGAGGGATTACGAGCAGTACTTC. Protein: CASSARDYEQYF.